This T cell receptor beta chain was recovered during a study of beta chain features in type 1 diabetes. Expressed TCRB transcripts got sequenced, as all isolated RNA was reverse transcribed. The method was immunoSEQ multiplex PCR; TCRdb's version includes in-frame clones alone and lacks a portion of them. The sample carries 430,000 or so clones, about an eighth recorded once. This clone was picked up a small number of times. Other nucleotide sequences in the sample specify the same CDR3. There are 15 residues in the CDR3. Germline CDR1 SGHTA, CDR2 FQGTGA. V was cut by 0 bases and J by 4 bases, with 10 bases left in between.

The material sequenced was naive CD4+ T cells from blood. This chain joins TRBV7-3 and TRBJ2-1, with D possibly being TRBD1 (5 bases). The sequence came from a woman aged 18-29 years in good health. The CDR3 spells CASSLTGDSYNEQFF. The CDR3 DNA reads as TGTGCCAGCAGCTTAACTGGTGACAGTTACAATGAGCAGTTCTTC.